Listed below are T cell receptor beta chains from one sample, sequenced in a study of blood T cell repertoires in COVID-19. Only in-frame clones appear in the TCRdb table, and some are missing; sequencing was by immunoSEQ multiplex PCR. The repertoire holds some 250,000 clones, with about 80% as singletons. Sequencing was performed on peripheral blood. The receptor set was obtained from a woman older than 75 with acute or convalescent COVID-19. CDR3s include the opening cysteine and the closing phenylalanine or tryptophan. A D gene is named only where the DNA matches it firmly. Not all rows give a size; the values are once, few, many and, for expanded clones, a class.

CDR3 protein: CASSLQSSGNTIYF; CDR3 DNA: TGCGCCAGCAGTTTACAGAGCTCTGGAAACACCATATATTTT; D gene: -; clone size: -; V gene: TRBV10-2; CDR3 length: 14; J gene: TRBJ1-3
CDR3 protein: CASSRTSGGATETQYF; CDR3 DNA: TGTGCCAGCAGCCGGACTAGCGGGGGGGCCACAGAGACCCAGTACTTC; D gene: TRBD2; clone size: -; V gene: TRBV3-1/TRBV3-2; CDR3 length: 16; J gene: TRBJ2-5
CDR3 protein: CASSRAGGNTDTQYF; CDR3 DNA: TGTGCCAGCAGCAGGGCCGGCGGGAACACAGATACGCAGTATTTT; D gene: -; clone size: few; V gene: TRBV7-9; CDR3 length: 15; J gene: TRBJ2-3
CDR3 protein: CASTAGGRRSSDTQYF; CDR3 DNA: TGTGCCAGCACCGCCGGAGGGCGTCGAAGCTCAGATACGCAGTATTTT; D gene: -; clone size: -; V gene: TRBV5-4; CDR3 length: 16; J gene: TRBJ2-3
CDR3 protein: CAWRGEATGELFF; CDR3 DNA: TGTGCCTGGAGGGGGGAGGCCACCGGGGAGCTGTTTTTT; D gene: -; clone size: -; V gene: TRBV30; CDR3 length: 13; J gene: TRBJ2-2
CDR3 protein: CAIGGRGRQETQYF; CDR3 DNA: TGTGCCATAGGTGGCAGGGGGCGCCAAGAGACCCAGTACTTC; D gene: TRBD1; clone size: -; V gene: TRBV10-3; CDR3 length: 14; J gene: TRBJ2-5
CDR3 protein: CASSAPGGNEQFF; CDR3 DNA: TGTGCCAGCAGTGCCCCAGGGGGAAATGAGCAGTTCTTC; D gene: TRBD1; clone size: -; V gene: TRBV6-4; CDR3 length: 13; J gene: TRBJ2-1
CDR3 protein: CASSLGAGGNTIYF; CDR3 DNA: TGCGCCAGCAGCTTGGGGGCTGGGGGAAACACCATATATTTT; D gene: -; clone size: few; V gene: TRBV5-1; CDR3 length: 14; J gene: TRBJ1-3
CDR3 protein: CASSLRTGLSGNTIYF; CDR3 DNA: TGTGCCAGCAGTTTACGAACAGGGCTCTCTGGAAACACCATATATTTT; D gene: -; clone size: few; V gene: TRBV13; CDR3 length: 16; J gene: TRBJ1-3
CDR3 protein: CASGLRQGTFNQPQHF; CDR3 DNA: TGTGCCAGTGGGCTAAGACAGGGTACATTTAATCAGCCCCAGCATTTT; D gene: TRBD1; clone size: -; V gene: TRBV19; CDR3 length: 16; J gene: TRBJ1-5
CDR3 protein: CATAETKLRPAFF; CDR3 DNA: TGTGCCACCGCGGAAACCAAACTGCGACCGGCTTTCTTT; D gene: -; clone size: -; V gene: TRBV19; CDR3 length: 13; J gene: TRBJ1-1
CDR3 protein: CASSLYTGEQYF; CDR3 DNA: TGTGCCAGCAGCTTATACACGGGAGAGCAGTACTTC; D gene: -; clone size: few; V gene: TRBV7-9; CDR3 length: 12; J gene: TRBJ2-7
CDR3 protein: CASRGLRQGTTEAFF; CDR3 DNA: TGTGCCAGTAGGGGGCTGCGGCAGGGAACTACTGAAGCTTTCTTT; D gene: -; clone size: -; V gene: TRBV19; CDR3 length: 15; J gene: TRBJ1-1
CDR3 protein: CASSPFKGDTPYEQYF; CDR3 DNA: TGTGCCAGCTCACCGTTTAAGGGAGATACCCCCTACGAGCAGTACTTC; D gene: -; clone size: -; V gene: TRBV18; CDR3 length: 16; J gene: TRBJ2-7
CDR3 protein: CASSPANYGYTF; CDR3 DNA: TGCGCCAGCAGTCCAGCTAACTATGGCTACACCTTC; D gene: -; clone size: -; V gene: TRBV5-1; CDR3 length: 12; J gene: TRBJ1-2
CDR3 protein: CASSPQGAPYEQYF; CDR3 DNA: TGTGCCAGCAGCCCCCAGGGGGCTCCCTACGAGCAGTACTTC; D gene: TRBD1; clone size: -; V gene: TRBV7-2; CDR3 length: 14; J gene: TRBJ2-7
CDR3 protein: CASSPGGLNTGELFF; CDR3 DNA: TGTGCCAGCTCACCAGGAGGACTGAACACCGGGGAGCTGTTTTTT; D gene: -; clone size: -; V gene: TRBV18; CDR3 length: 15; J gene: TRBJ2-2
CDR3 protein: CASSLGRNTEAFF; CDR3 DNA: TGTGCCAGCAGCTTAGGTAGGAACACTGAAGCTTTCTTT; D gene: -; clone size: -; V gene: TRBV7-2; CDR3 length: 13; J gene: TRBJ1-1
CDR3 protein: CASSTVKYGYTF; CDR3 DNA: TGTGCCAGCTCGACAGTGAAGTATGGCTACACCTTC; D gene: -; clone size: -; V gene: TRBV12-3/TRBV12-4; CDR3 length: 12; J gene: TRBJ1-2
CDR3 protein: CASTRSIQETQYF; CDR3 DNA: TGCGCCAGCACGAGGAGTATCCAAGAGACCCAGTACTTC; D gene: -; clone size: -; V gene: TRBV10-1; CDR3 length: 13; J gene: TRBJ2-5
CDR3 protein: CASNRGGGFNYGYTF; CDR3 DNA: TGTGCCAGCAATAGAGGGGGGGGATTTAACTATGGCTACACCTTC; D gene: -; clone size: once; V gene: TRBV6-5; CDR3 length: 15; J gene: TRBJ1-2
CDR3 protein: CASSSPSGTQYF; CDR3 DNA: TGTGCCAGCAGCTCTCCTAGTGGGACCCAGTACTTC; D gene: -; clone size: -; V gene: TRBV5-4; CDR3 length: 12; J gene: TRBJ2-5
CDR3 protein: CASSALGQTSGNTIYF; CDR3 DNA: TGTGCCAGCAGCGCTTTGGGACAGACCTCTGGAAACACCATATATTTT; D gene: TRBD1; clone size: -; V gene: TRBV2; CDR3 length: 16; J gene: TRBJ1-3
CDR3 protein: CASSASTGVNTEAFF; CDR3 DNA: TGCGCCAGCAGCGCCTCGACAGGGGTGAACACTGAAGCTTTCTTT; D gene: TRBD1; clone size: -; V gene: TRBV5-1; CDR3 length: 15; J gene: TRBJ1-1
CDR3 protein: CASSLAQNSYEQYF; CDR3 DNA: TGTGCCAGCAGCTTAGCCCAGAACTCCTACGAGCAGTACTTC; D gene: -; clone size: -; V gene: TRBV7-9; CDR3 length: 14; J gene: TRBJ2-7
CDR3 protein: CASSYAPGGLYGYTF; CDR3 DNA: TGTGCCAGCAGTTACGCGCCCGGGGGGCTATATGGCTACACCTTC; D gene: -; clone size: -; V gene: TRBV6-2/TRBV6-3; CDR3 length: 15; J gene: TRBJ1-2
CDR3 protein: CASSRGPGGDSNQPQHF; CDR3 DNA: TGTGCCAGCAGCCGAGGTCCAGGGGGCGATAGCAATCAGCCCCAGCATTTT; D gene: TRBD1; clone size: -; V gene: TRBV9; CDR3 length: 17; J gene: TRBJ1-5
CDR3 protein: CASSLGLAGDTQYF; CDR3 DNA: TGTGCCAGCAGCCTGGGACTAGCGGGAGATACGCAGTATTTT; D gene: TRBD2; clone size: -; V gene: TRBV3-1/TRBV3-2; CDR3 length: 14; J gene: TRBJ2-3
CDR3 protein: CALTGTATRRTYNEQFF; CDR3 DNA: TGCGCCCTGACCGGGACAGCGACGCGGAGGACCTACAATGAGCAGTTCTTC; D gene: TRBD1; clone size: -; V gene: TRBV5-1; CDR3 length: 17; J gene: TRBJ2-1
CDR3 protein: CASSSRLYNEQFF; CDR3 DNA: TGTGCCAGCAGCAGCAGACTCTACAATGAGCAGTTCTTC; D gene: -; clone size: -; V gene: TRBV7-2; CDR3 length: 13; J gene: TRBJ2-1
CDR3 protein: CASSYDRNNSPLHF; CDR3 DNA: TGTGCCAGCAGTTACGACAGAAATAATTCACCCCTCCACTTT; D gene: -; clone size: once; V gene: TRBV6-6; CDR3 length: 14; J gene: TRBJ1-6
CDR3 protein: CASSEQTANSPLHF; CDR3 DNA: TGTGCCAGCAGTGAGCAGACAGCGAATTCACCCCTCCACTTT; D gene: -; clone size: -; V gene: TRBV6-1; CDR3 length: 14; J gene: TRBJ1-6
CDR3 protein: CASRERGGAGANVLTF; CDR3 DNA: TGTGCCAGCAGGGAGCGGGGGGGCGCTGGGGCCAACGTCCTGACTTTC; D gene: TRBD2; clone size: -; V gene: TRBV13; CDR3 length: 16; J gene: TRBJ2-6
CDR3 protein: CASSGQGRTGELFF; CDR3 DNA: TGCGCCAGCAGTGGACAGGGTCGAACCGGGGAGCTGTTTTTT; D gene: TRBD1; clone size: -; V gene: TRBV10-2; CDR3 length: 14; J gene: TRBJ2-2
CDR3 protein: CASSQWDRESPLHF; CDR3 DNA: TGCGCCAGCAGCCAATGGGACAGGGAGTCACCCCTCCACTTT; D gene: TRBD1; clone size: once; V gene: TRBV4-3; CDR3 length: 14; J gene: TRBJ1-6
CDR3 protein: CASSHYSGTSSYEQYF; CDR3 DNA: TGCGCCAGCAGCCACTACTCCGGGACTAGTTCCTACGAGCAGTACTTC; D gene: TRBD2; clone size: once; V gene: TRBV4-1; CDR3 length: 16; J gene: TRBJ2-7
CDR3 protein: CASSLTGAWGYTF; CDR3 DNA: TGTGCCAGCAGCTTGACAGGGGCGTGGGGCTACACCTTC; D gene: TRBD1; clone size: -; V gene: TRBV7-2; CDR3 length: 13; J gene: TRBJ1-2
CDR3 protein: CASSQDRGYGYTF; CDR3 DNA: TGCGCCAGCAGCCAAGATAGAGGGTATGGCTACACCTTC; D gene: -; clone size: -; V gene: TRBV4-3; CDR3 length: 13; J gene: TRBJ1-2
CDR3 protein: CASSQDLVLTSSYNSPLHF; CDR3 DNA: TGTGCCAGCAGCCAAGATTTGGTCTTAACAAGCTCCTATAATTCACCCCTCCACTTT; D gene: -; clone size: few; V gene: TRBV3-1/TRBV3-2; CDR3 length: 19; J gene: TRBJ1-6
CDR3 protein: CASSRGQWNSNQPQHF; CDR3 DNA: TGTGCCAGTAGTCGAGGACAGTGGAATAGCAATCAGCCCCAGCATTTT; D gene: -; clone size: many; V gene: TRBV19; CDR3 length: 16; J gene: TRBJ1-5
CDR3 protein: CASSSAGGSGNTIYF; CDR3 DNA: TGCGCCAGCAGCTCTGCAGGGGGCTCTGGAAACACCATATATTTT; D gene: TRBD1; clone size: -; V gene: TRBV5-1; CDR3 length: 15; J gene: TRBJ1-3
CDR3 protein: CATSSPGRREDEQYF; CDR3 DNA: TGTGCCACCAGCAGCCCGGGTCGGCGGGAGGACGAGCAGTACTTC; D gene: TRBD2; clone size: few; V gene: TRBV15; CDR3 length: 15; J gene: TRBJ2-7
CDR3 protein: CASRKGGTEAFF; CDR3 DNA: TGTGCCAGCAGAAAAGGGGGCACTGAAGCTTTCTTT; D gene: -; clone size: once; V gene: TRBV3-1/TRBV3-2; CDR3 length: 12; J gene: TRBJ1-1
CDR3 protein: CASSPRQGRQPQHF; CDR3 DNA: TGTGCCAGCAGCCCGAGACAGGGTCGTCAGCCCCAGCATTTT; D gene: TRBD1; clone size: -; V gene: TRBV3-1/TRBV3-2; CDR3 length: 14; J gene: TRBJ1-5
CDR3 protein: CASSFGISETQYF; CDR3 DNA: TGCGCCAGCAGCTTCGGGATCTCAGAGACCCAGTACTTC; D gene: -; clone size: -; V gene: TRBV5-1; CDR3 length: 13; J gene: TRBJ2-5
CDR3 protein: CASSLRGVVVETQYF; CDR3 DNA: TGTGCCAGCAGCCTCAGGGGGGTAGTTGTGGAGACCCAGTACTTC; D gene: -; clone size: -; V gene: TRBV3-1/TRBV3-2; CDR3 length: 15; J gene: TRBJ2-5
CDR3 protein: CASSLGGSKTSYEQYF; CDR3 DNA: TGTGCCAGCAGCCTGGGAGGGTCCAAAACGTCCTACGAGCAGTACTTC; D gene: TRBD2; clone size: -; V gene: TRBV5-4; CDR3 length: 16; J gene: TRBJ2-7
CDR3 protein: CASSYSRRGYGYTF; CDR3 DNA: TGTGCCAGCAGTTACTCGAGACGGGGCTATGGCTACACCTTC; D gene: -; clone size: -; V gene: TRBV6-5; CDR3 length: 14; J gene: TRBJ1-2
CDR3 protein: CASSFSSTGRETQYF; CDR3 DNA: TGTGCCAGCAGTTTCTCTTCGACAGGGAGGGAGACCCAGTACTTC; D gene: -; clone size: few; V gene: TRBV27; CDR3 length: 15; J gene: TRBJ2-5
CDR3 protein: CASSKGASYEQYF; CDR3 DNA: TGTGCCAGTTCGAAGGGGGCTTCCTACGAGCAGTACTTC; D gene: TRBD1; clone size: -; V gene: TRBV19; CDR3 length: 13; J gene: TRBJ2-7
CDR3 protein: CASSRTGEDGYTF; CDR3 DNA: TGCGCCAGCAGCAGGACAGGGGAGGATGGCTACACCTTC; D gene: TRBD1; clone size: few; V gene: TRBV5-1; CDR3 length: 13; J gene: TRBJ1-2
CDR3 protein: CASSRGGAGPKNIQYF; CDR3 DNA: TGTGCCAGCAGCCGGGGGGGAGCTGGGCCCAAAAACATTCAGTACTTC; D gene: TRBD2; clone size: medium-sized; V gene: TRBV11-2; CDR3 length: 16; J gene: TRBJ2-4
CDR3 protein: CASSWSLGQYF; CDR3 DNA: TGTGCCAGCAGCTGGTCCCTCGGCCAGTACTTC; D gene: -; clone size: once; V gene: TRBV3-1/TRBV3-2; CDR3 length: 11; J gene: TRBJ2-5
CDR3 protein: CASLDPHRVRSEQYF; CDR3 DNA: TGTGCCAGCCTGGATCCCCACAGGGTAAGAAGCGAGCAGTACTTC; D gene: -; clone size: few; V gene: TRBV6-5; CDR3 length: 15; J gene: TRBJ2-7